This entry is about one T cell receptor (beta chain). This sample is part of a study of radiation and T cells in renal cell carcinoma. Time point reported: baseline pretreatment blood. Sample treatment: 15 Gy SBRT to primary tumor, nephrectomy 4 weeks later. Deletions cut 3 bases from V and 0 bases from J, with 12 bases between. Germline V gives CDR1 SNHLY, CDR2 FYNNEI. This CDR3 has 15 amino acids. Generated by immunoSEQ multiplex PCR, the TCRdb table keeps only in-frame clones and is missing some. Altogether about 130,000 clones are present, 88% being singletons, with the ten largest covering 12%. Sequencing used blood, obtained from a patient whose treatment included radiotherapy and nephrectomy. This rearrangement joins TRBV2 to TRBJ2-7; D ambiguous. The clonotype originates from a woman between 50 and 59 years old with renal cell carcinoma. For the CDR3, the DNA is TGTGCCAGCAGTGAGGTGGTGTCGTACTCCTACGAGCAGTACTTC. Residues: CASSEVVSYSYEQYF. Based on the CDR3 plus reference TRBV2 and TRBJ2-7, the full variable domain is EPEVTQTPSHQVTQMGQEVILRCVPISNHLYFYWYRQILGQKVEFLVSFYNNEISEKSEIFDDQFSVERPDGSNFTLKIRSTKLEDSAMYFCASSEVVSYSYEQYFGPGTRLTVT.